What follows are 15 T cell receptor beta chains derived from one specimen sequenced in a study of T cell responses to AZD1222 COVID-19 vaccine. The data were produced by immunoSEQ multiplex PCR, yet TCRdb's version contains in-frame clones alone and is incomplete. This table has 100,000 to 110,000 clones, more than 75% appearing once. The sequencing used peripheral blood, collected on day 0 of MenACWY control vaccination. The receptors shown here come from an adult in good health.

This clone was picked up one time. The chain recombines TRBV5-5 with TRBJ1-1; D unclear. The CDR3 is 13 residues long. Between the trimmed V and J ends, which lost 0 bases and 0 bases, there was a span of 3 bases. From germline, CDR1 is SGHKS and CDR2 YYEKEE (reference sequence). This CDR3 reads CASSLAVNTEAFF. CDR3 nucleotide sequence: TGTGCCAGCAGCTTGGCGGTGAACACTGAAGCTTTCTTT.

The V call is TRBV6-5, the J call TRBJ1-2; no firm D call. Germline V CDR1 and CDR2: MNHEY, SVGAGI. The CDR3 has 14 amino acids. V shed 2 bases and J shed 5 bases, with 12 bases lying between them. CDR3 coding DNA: TGTGCCAGCAGTTACCGGCCAGGTTCTTATGGCTACACCTTC. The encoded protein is CASSYRPGSYGYTF.

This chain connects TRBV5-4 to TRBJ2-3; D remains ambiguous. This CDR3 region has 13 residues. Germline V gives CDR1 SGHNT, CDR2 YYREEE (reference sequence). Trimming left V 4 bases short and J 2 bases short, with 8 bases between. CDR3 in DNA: TGTGCCAGCAGCCTCGGTACCACAGATACGCAGTATTTT. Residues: CASSLGTTDTQYF.

CDR3 in amino acids: CASSWDNYNSPLHF. The CDR3 bases are TGTGCCAGCAGCTGGGACAATTATAATTCACCCCTCCACTTT. The chain carries TRBV7-8 and TRBJ1-6, with a possible D match to TRBD1 (6 bases). Germline V gene sequence: CDR1 SGHVS, CDR2 FQNEAQ. This CDR3 is built from 14 residues. V lost 4 bases to trimming and J lost 4 bases, with 8 bases between them.

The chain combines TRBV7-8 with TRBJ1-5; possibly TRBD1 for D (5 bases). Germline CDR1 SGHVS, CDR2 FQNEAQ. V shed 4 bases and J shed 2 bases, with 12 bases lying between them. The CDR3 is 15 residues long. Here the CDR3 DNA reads TGTGCCAGCAGCTCGCTTGGGGCTGGCAATCAGCCCCAGCATTTT. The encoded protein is CASSSLGAGNQPQHF.

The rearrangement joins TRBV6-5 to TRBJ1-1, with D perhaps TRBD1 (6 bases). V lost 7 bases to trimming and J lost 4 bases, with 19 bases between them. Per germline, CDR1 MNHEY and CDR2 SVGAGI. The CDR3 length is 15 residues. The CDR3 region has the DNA TGTGCCAGCACCCCCGGGGGCGCGGGTAGCACTGAAGCTTTCTTT. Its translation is CASTPGGAGSTEAFF.

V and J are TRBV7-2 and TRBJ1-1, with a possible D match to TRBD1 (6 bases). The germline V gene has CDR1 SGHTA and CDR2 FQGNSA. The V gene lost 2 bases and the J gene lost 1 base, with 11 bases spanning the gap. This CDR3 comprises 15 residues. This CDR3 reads CASSLMDRPNTEAFF. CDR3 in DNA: TGTGCCAGCAGCTTAATGGACAGACCGAACACTGAAGCTTTCTTT.

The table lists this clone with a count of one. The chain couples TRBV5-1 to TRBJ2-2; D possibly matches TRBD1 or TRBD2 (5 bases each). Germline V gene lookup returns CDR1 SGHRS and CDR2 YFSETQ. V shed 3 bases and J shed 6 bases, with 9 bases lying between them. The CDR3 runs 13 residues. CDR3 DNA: TGCGCCAGCAGCTCAACGGGGCCCGGGGAGCTGTTTTTT. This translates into CASSSTGPGELFF.

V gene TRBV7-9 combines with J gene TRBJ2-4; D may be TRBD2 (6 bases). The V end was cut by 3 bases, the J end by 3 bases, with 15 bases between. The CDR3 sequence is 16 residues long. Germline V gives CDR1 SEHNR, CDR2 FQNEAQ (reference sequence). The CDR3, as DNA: TGTGCCAGCAGCTTTCCCCCCGCGCGGGGCAAAAACATTCAGTACTTC. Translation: CASSFPPARGKNIQYF.

CDR3 protein: CASRGTGSNQPQHF. CDR3 coding DNA: TGTGCCAGTAGGGGTACAGGGTCCAATCAGCCCCAGCATTTT. The chain recombines TRBV19 with TRBJ1-5, with D possibly being TRBD1 (6 bases). The germline V and J ends were trimmed by 6 bases and 3 bases, with 12 bases remaining between them. CDR3 size: 14 residues. Germline V gene data show CDR1 as LNHDA and CDR2 as SQIVND (reference sequence).

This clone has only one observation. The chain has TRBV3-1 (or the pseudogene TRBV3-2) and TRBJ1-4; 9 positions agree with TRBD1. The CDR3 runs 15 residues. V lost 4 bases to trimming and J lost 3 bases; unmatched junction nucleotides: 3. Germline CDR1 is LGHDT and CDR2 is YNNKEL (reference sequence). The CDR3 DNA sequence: TGTGCCAGCAGCCTACAGGGGGCGGCTAATGAAAAACTGTTTTTT. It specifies CASSLQGAANEKLFF.

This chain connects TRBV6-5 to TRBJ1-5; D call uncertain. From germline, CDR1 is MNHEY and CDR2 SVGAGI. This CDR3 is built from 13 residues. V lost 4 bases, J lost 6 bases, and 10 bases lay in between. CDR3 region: CASSFPGFQPQHF. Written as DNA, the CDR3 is TGTGCCAGCAGTTTCCCGGGGTTTCAGCCCCAGCATTTT.

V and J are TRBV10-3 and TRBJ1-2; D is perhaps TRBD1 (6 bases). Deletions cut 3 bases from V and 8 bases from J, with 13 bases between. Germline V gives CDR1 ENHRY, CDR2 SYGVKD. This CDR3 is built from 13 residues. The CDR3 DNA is TGTGCCATCAGTGACGGGGGGGCAGGAGGCTACACCTTC. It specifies CAISDGGAGGYTF.

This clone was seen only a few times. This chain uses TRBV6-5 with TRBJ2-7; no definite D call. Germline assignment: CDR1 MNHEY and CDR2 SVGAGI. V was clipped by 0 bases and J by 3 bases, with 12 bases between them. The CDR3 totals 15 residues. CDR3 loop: CASSYSPRPHYEQYF. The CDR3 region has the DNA TGTGCCAGCAGTTACTCACCCCGGCCCCACTACGAGCAGTACTTC.

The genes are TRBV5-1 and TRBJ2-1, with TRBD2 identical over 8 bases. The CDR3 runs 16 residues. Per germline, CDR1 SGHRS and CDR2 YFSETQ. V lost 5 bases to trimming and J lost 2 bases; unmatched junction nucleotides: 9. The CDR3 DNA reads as TGCGCCAGCAGTCGGACTAGCAACAACCCCTACAATGAGCAGTTCTTC. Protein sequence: CASSRTSNNPYNEQFF.